What follows are 23 T cell receptor beta chains derived from one specimen sequenced in a study of regulatory T cells in long-lasting Graves disease. Regarding time point: newly diagnosed GD, antithyroid drugs for less than 3 months. Extracted RNA from PBMCs served as the source of the TCR library. Libraries of TCR beta came from iRepertoire HTBI primers plus Arm-PCR of CDR3 regions. Using its own MiXCR run on the multiplex PCR reads, TCRdb lists one record per CDR3 protein. The sample has 410,000 or so distinct CDR3 sequences, about 15% seen once. The data also belong to a second study, concerning T cells in Graves' hyperthyroidism and ophthalmopathy.

Sample: peripheral blood mononuclear cells (PBMCs), taken at new diagnosis, from a patient treated with antithyroid drugs. Source of these receptors: a woman aged 25-40 years with Graves disease.

Ten or more counts support this clonotype. The chain links TRBV20-1 to TRBJ2-7; D is perhaps TRBD2 (5 bases). The V end was cut by 3 bases, the J end by 3 bases, with 15 bases between. The CDR3 spans 14 residues. The germline CDR1 and CDR2 sequences are DFQATT and SNEGSKA (reference sequence). The CDR3: CSASLEGVLYEQYF. CDR3 bases: TGCAGTGCTAGTCTCGAGGGAGTCCTCTACGAGCAGTACTTC.

In its sample, this clonotype was seen many times. The V gene is TRBV11-3, the J gene TRBJ2-1, with D tentatively TRBD2 (5 bases). Germline CDR1 and CDR2: SGHNT and YENEEA. V lost 5 bases and J 8 bases, leaving 19 bases between the germline ends. This CDR3 contains 15 residues. The DNA of the CDR3 is TGTGCCAGCAGCCGCACTAGTCAACTTCGGTATGAGCAGTTCTTC. Translated: CASSRTSQLRYEQFF.

The chain recombines TRBV18 with TRBJ2-3; the D gene is possibly TRBD2 (6 bases). Trimming stripped 5 bases from V and 5 bases from J, with 14 bases between. CDR3 length: 14 amino acids. The germline CDR1 and CDR2 sequences are KGHSH and LQKENI. CDR3 DNA: TGTGCCAGCTCAACACAGCGGGTACTAGATACGCAGTATTTT. Its translation is CASSTQRVLDTQYF.

The chain carries TRBV19 and TRBJ2-3; 9 bases are a match to TRBD2. The CDR3 extends over 14 amino acids. Per germline, CDR1 LNHDA and CDR2 SQIVND (reference sequence). The V segment lost 9 bases and the J segment 2 bases; nucleotides outside the gene matches: 6. This chain's CDR3 is CASLAGPPTDTQYF. The DNA of the CDR3 is TGTGCCAGCCTAGCGGGACCTCCCACAGATACGCAGTATTTT.

This clonotype was counted at least ten times. V and J are TRBV6-2 or TRBV6-3 and TRBJ2-1; D may be TRBD2 (5 bases). Germline CDR1 MNHEY, CDR2 SVGEGT. The CDR3 has 14 residues. Trimming left V 6 bases short and J 0 bases short, with 9 bases between. The CDR3, as DNA: TGTGCCAGCAGGAAGCGGAGCTCCTACAATGAGCAGTTCTTC. It is translated as CASRKRSSYNEQFF.

This clonotype turned up a few times. The rearrangement uses TRBV28 and TRBJ1-2; D remains unclear. V shed 6 bases and J shed 1 base, with 12 bases lying between them. Germline CDR1 is MDHEN and CDR2 is SYDVKM. The CDR3 contains 14 residues. DNA of the CDR3: TGTGCCAGCAGCTTCGTAGCAAATAACTATGGCTACACCTTC. Encoded protein: CASSFVANNYGYTF.

On this clonotype: A much larger clone differs by one base, so this may be a read error. The gene calls are TRBV18 and TRBJ1-1; TRBD1 aligns across 9 bases. Germline lookup yields CDR1 KGHSH and CDR2 LQKENI. V lost 5 bases to trimming and J lost 6 bases; unmatched junction nucleotides: 10. This CDR3 is built from 15 residues. The CDR3 loop is CASSTGTGTASEAFF. CDR3 coding DNA: TGTGCCAGCTCAACAGGGACAGGGACCGCCTCTGAAGCTTTCTTT.

The gene calls are TRBV6-5 and TRBJ2-7, with D possibly TRBD1 on 6 matching bases. Germline values: CDR1 MNHEY, CDR2 SVGAGI. The CDR3 contains 14 residues. V lost 3 bases to trimming and J lost 3 bases, with 12 bases between them. In nucleotides, the CDR3 is TGTGCCAGCAGTTATCTGAACAGGGACTACGAGCAGTACTTC. Translated: CASSYLNRDYEQYF.

At least ten counts were recorded for this clonotype. The chain links TRBV5-1 to TRBJ2-2; TRBD1 might be the D (5 bases). CDR3 size: 15 residues. V lost 0 bases and J 0 bases, leaving 6 bases between the germline ends. CDR1 is SGHRS and CDR2 is YFSETQ in the germline V gene. The CDR3 is CASSLAGSNTGELFF. The CDR3 bases are TGCGCCAGCAGCTTGGCAGGGTCGAACACCGGGGAGCTGTTTTTT.

In this sample, this clonotype turned up a few times. V and J are TRBV20-1 and TRBJ2-1; unclear D gene. V was shortened by 7 bases and J by 3 bases, with 10 bases between the two germline ends. CDR3 length: 12 amino acids. From germline, CDR1 is DFQATT and CDR2 SNEGSKA (reference sequence). CDR3 coding DNA: TGCAGTGTACAAGGGTTCTACAATGAGCAGTTCTTC. Its protein is CSVQGFYNEQFF.

This clonotype was counted many times. This chain's CDR3 is CASRDGTSDNEQFF. The CDR3 DNA reads as TGTGCCAGCAGGGACGGGACTAGCGACAATGAGCAGTTCTTC. J is TRBJ2-1 and V is TRBV13; 10 nucleotides agree with TRBD2. Trimming took 6 bases from V and 5 from J; bases not matched to a gene: 4. Germline CDR1 reads PRHDT; CDR2 reads FYEKMQ (reference sequence). The CDR3 runs 14 residues.

The chain links TRBV4-1 to TRBJ1-2; 8 bases align to TRBD1. Trimming took 3 bases from V and 5 from J; bases not matched to a gene: 8. Germline values: CDR1 MGHRA, CDR2 YSYEKL. The CDR3 covers 15 residues. The CDR3 DNA reads TGCGCCAGCAGCCACGCTCAGGGGGCGGAGTATGGCTACACCTTC. Its translation: CASSHAQGAEYGYTF.

This clonotype was observed a handful of times. The chain uses TRBV20-1 and TRBJ2-2; the D is unclear. V was pared by 6 bases and J by 4 bases, with 18 bases between. This CDR3 is 15 amino acids long. CDR1 is DFQATT and CDR2 is SNEGSKA in the germline V gene (reference sequence). The CDR3 nucleotides are TGCAGTGCCAGCCCCCCCTTCTCGACCACCGGGGAGCTGTTTTTT. This translates into CSASPPFSTTGELFF.

CDR3 amino acids: CASTGLSFSGNTIYF. The CDR3 bases are TGTGCCAGCACCGGGTTGTCCTTCTCTGGAAACACCATATATTTT. This chain links TRBV28 with TRBJ1-3, with unresolved D. V dropped 7 bases and J dropped 0 bases, with 13 bases sitting between them. The CDR3 extends over 15 amino acids. In germline, CDR1 is MDHEN, CDR2 SYDVKM. Drawing the rest from reference TRBV28 and TRBJ1-3, the complete variable domain is DVKVTQSSRYLVKRTGEKVFLECVQDMDHENMFWYRQDPGLGLRLIYFSYDVKMKEKGDIPEGYSVSREKKERFSLILESASTNQTSMYLCASTGLSFSGNTIYFGEGSWLTVV.

The V gene is TRBV7-9, the J gene TRBJ1-5; D is perhaps TRBD1 (6 bases). The CDR3 is 12 amino acids. Germline CDR1 is SEHNR and CDR2 is FQNEAQ (reference sequence). Trimming removed 6 bases from V and 7 bases from J, with 10 bases in between. CDR3 sequence: CASSSGVQPQHF. The DNA of the CDR3 is TGTGCCAGCAGTTCAGGGGTCCAGCCCCAGCATTTT.

Comments on this clonotype: A clone one base away is much larger, so this may be a read error. The chain employs TRBV6-2 or TRBV6-3 and TRBJ2-7, with D tentatively TRBD2 (7 bases). The germline gives CDR1 MNHEY, CDR2 SVGEGT. The CDR3 consists of 14 residues. This CDR3 reads CTSSTGTRGHEQYF. As DNA, the CDR3 is TGTACCAGCAGTACCGGGACGCGGGGGCACGAGCAGTACTTC.

As concerns this clonotype: A much bigger clone sits one base away, suggesting this may be a read error. V is TRBV6-1 and J is TRBJ1-5; 7 nucleotides agree with TRBD1. The germline CDR1 and CDR2 sequences are MNHNS and SASEGT. The CDR3 is 14 amino acids. This CDR3 is CASYRGYSDQPQHF. CDR3 sequence (DNA): TGTGCCAGCTACAGGGGCTATAGCGATCAGCCCCAGCATTTT.

This chain links TRBV6-1 with TRBJ2-4; D possibly corresponds to TRBD1 (6 bases). Deletions cut 6 bases from V and 1 base from J, with 7 bases between. Germline CDR1 MNHNS, CDR2 SASEGT. This CDR3 contains 13 residues. CDR3 DNA: TGTGCCAGCAGGACAGGCGCCAAAAACATTCAGTACTTC. It yields the protein CASRTGAKNIQYF.

This clonotype appeared a few times. The chain has TRBV12-3 or TRBV12-4 and TRBJ1-5; TRBD1 aligns across 11 bases. The CDR3 contains 15 residues. V lost 6 bases, J lost 6 bases, and 7 bases stayed unmatched. CDR3 sequence (DNA): TGTGCCAGCAGCAAGGGACAGGGGGGCGTTCAGCCCCAGCATTTT. This sequence encodes CASSKGQGGVQPQHF.

The chain joins TRBV29-1 to TRBJ1-3, with no clear D. V was trimmed by 1 base and J by 1 base, leaving 8 bases between them. There are 14 residues in the CDR3. CDR1 and CDR2 from the germline V gene are SQVTM and ANQGSEA. This CDR3 is CSVEGRLSGNTIYF. In nucleotides, the CDR3 is TGCAGCGTTGAAGGACGGTTATCTGGAAACACCATATATTTT.

The V call is TRBV2, the J call TRBJ1-6, with TRBD1 identical over 8 bases. V lost 1 base and J lost 11; bases outside the gene matches: 4. The CDR3 is 14 residues long. CDR1 is SNHLY, CDR2 FYNNEI, per germline. The CDR3 bases are TGTGCCAGCAGTGAAGGGACAGGGCTTCCACCCCTCCACTTT. Translated: CASSEGTGLPPLHF.

This clonotype was recorded a few times. This chain connects TRBV20-1 to TRBJ2-1; D is undetermined. This CDR3 is built from 10 residues. The V gene lost 6 bases and the J gene lost 5 bases, with 5 bases spanning the gap. Germline values: CDR1 DFQATT, CDR2 SNEGSKA (reference sequence). The CDR3 nucleotides read TGCAGTGCCCAGAACAATGAGCAGTTCTTC. The encoded protein is CSAQNNEQFF.

The chain carries TRBV3-1 and TRBJ2-1, with TRBD2 matching over 7 bases. With 0 bases clipped from V and 8 bases from J, the junction kept 13 bases outside the gene matches. CDR1 and CDR2 from the germline V gene are LGHDT and YNNKEL (reference sequence). This CDR3 contains 17 residues. The CDR3 sequence: CASSQDGGGGRIYEQFF. In nucleotides, the CDR3 is TGTGCCAGCAGCCAAGATGGGGGTGGCGGGAGAATCTATGAGCAGTTCTTC.